A selection of T cell receptor beta chains follows, all from one sample in a study of T cell responses to AZD1222 COVID-19 vaccine. Using immunoSEQ multiplex PCR, the repertoire was profiled, and TCRdb retains in-frame clones only, with some absent. This table holds around 100,000 clones, nearly 95% found once. The source was peripheral blood, collected on day 0 of AZD1222 vaccination. These receptors were collected from an adult in good health. Both conserved end residues are part of each CDR3. D genes are given only for firm matches.

CASSQDRWAGVPNEQFF	TGCGCCAGCAGCCAAGATCGATGGGCGGGAGTTCCCAATGAGCAGTTCTTC	TRBJ2-1	TRBV4-1	TRBD2
CASSRIRGQGPPMGAFF	TGTGCCAGTAGTAGGATTCGGGGACAGGGGCCTCCCATGGGGGCTTTCTTT	TRBJ1-1	TRBV19	TRBD1
CASSPSGRANNEQFF	TGTGCCAGCAGTCCCAGCGGGAGGGCGAACAATGAGCAGTTCTTC	TRBJ2-1	TRBV27	TRBD2
CASSPMGEPGNSPLHF	TGTGCCAGCTCACCTATGGGGGAGCCAGGGAATTCACCCCTCCACTTT	TRBJ1-6	TRBV18	-
CASSSQGGTSVPHEQFF	TGTGCCAGCAGCTCCCAAGGGGGGACTAGCGTTCCCCATGAGCAGTTCTTC	TRBJ2-1	TRBV7-2	TRBD2
CASSQGSISYEQYF	TGTGCCAGCAGCCAAGGGTCGATCTCCTACGAGCAGTACTTC	TRBJ2-7	TRBV14	-
CASSLDVLKTGRGNTEAFF	TGCGCCAGCAGCTTGGATGTCCTTAAGACAGGTAGGGGGAACACTGAAGCTTTCTTT	TRBJ1-1	TRBV5-1	-
CAVSGGDTGELFF	TGTGCCGTCAGTGGCGGAGACACCGGGGAGCTGTTTTTT	TRBJ2-2	TRBV28	-
CASSKGHPGETQYF	TGTGCCAGCAGTAAGGGACACCCCGGGGAGACCCAGTACTTC	TRBJ2-5	TRBV6-5	-
CASSFSNQPQHF	TGTGCCAGCAGCTTTTCTAATCAGCCCCAGCATTTT	TRBJ1-5	TRBV7-9	-